The sequence of this T cell receptor (beta chain) was determined in a study of cytomegalovirus exposure and HLA in healthy donors. 60 Vbeta and 13 Jbeta primers were used in PCR. The protocol was immunoSEQ multiplex PCR, while the TCRdb copy is restricted to in-frame clones and leaves out a portion. The sample yields about 88,000 clones, 69% seen once. This CDR3 is built from 13 residues. The V gene's germline CDR1 is MNHEY and CDR2 SMNVEV (reference sequence). Trimming shortened V by 1 base and J by 1 base, and 4 bases separated the two germline ends. This clonotype was obtained from a man between 50 and 59 years old in good health and CMV-seronegative. The genes are TRBV27 and TRBJ1-1; D is undetermined. Sequenced material: PBMCs. The CDR3 reads CASSLYKNTEAFF. CDR3 DNA: TGTGCCAGCAGTTTATACAAGAACACTGAAGCTTTCTTT.